This T cell receptor (beta chain) was found in a study of T-cell reconstitution after alpha-beta-depleted transplantation in children. Study outcomes and limitations: Newly produced T cells mostly accounted for T-cell counts and diversity one year post-transplant.

Germline V gives CDR1 LGHNA, CDR2 YNFKEQ. The CDR3 extends over 16 amino acids. Trimming took 4 bases from V and 3 from J, leaving 16 bases between them. Using unique molecular identifiers, the investigators prepared the TCRbeta library. TCRdb analysed the PCR reads with MiXCR anew, one entry per CDR3 protein. The table lists some 600,000 distinct CDR3 sequences, roughly 13% of them singletons, with 2.2% in the top ten. Of note for this clonotype: Its antigen remains unknown.

The chain employs TRBV4-2 and TRBJ2-1; the D gene could be TRBD1 or TRBD2 (5 bases each). The material sequenced was PBMCs, mostly from graft donor cells, taken 360 days after TCRalphabeta/CD19-depleted stem cell transplant. The receptor's source is a male patient under 18 who had a stem cell transplant for acute myeloid leukemia, so the T cells may come from the graft donor. The chain's CDR3 is CASSPLEGLNYNEQFF. CDR3 coding DNA: TGTGCCAGCAGCCCCCTAGAGGGGTTGAACTACAATGAGCAGTTCTTC.